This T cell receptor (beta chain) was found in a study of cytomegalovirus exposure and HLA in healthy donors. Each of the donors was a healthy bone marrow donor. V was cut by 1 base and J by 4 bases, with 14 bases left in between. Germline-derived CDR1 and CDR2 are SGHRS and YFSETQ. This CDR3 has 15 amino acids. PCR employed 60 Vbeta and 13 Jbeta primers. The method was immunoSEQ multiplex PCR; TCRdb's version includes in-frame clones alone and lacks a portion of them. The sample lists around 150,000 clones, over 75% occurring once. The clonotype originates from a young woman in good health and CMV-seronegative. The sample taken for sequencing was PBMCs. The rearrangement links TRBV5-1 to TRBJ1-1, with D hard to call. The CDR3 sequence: CASSLSQQRATEAFF. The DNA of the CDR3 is TGCGCCAGCAGCTTGTCACAACAGCGGGCCACTGAAGCTTTCTTT.